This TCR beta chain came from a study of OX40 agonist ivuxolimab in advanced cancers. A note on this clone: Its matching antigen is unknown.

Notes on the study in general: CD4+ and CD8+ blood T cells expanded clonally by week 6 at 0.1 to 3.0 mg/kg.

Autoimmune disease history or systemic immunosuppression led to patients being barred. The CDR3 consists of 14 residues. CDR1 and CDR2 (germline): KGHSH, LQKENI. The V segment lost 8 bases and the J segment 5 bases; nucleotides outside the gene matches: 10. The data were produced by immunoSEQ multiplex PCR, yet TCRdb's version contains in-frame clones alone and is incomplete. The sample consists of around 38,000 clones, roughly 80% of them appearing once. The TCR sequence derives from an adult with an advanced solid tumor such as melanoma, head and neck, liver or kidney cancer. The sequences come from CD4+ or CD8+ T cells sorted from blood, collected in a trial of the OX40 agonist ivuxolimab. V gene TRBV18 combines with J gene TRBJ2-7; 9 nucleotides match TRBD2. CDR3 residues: CASQTAGGSNEQYF. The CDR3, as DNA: TGTGCCAGCCAAACAGCGGGGGGTAGCAACGAGCAGTACTTC.